This passage covers 30 T cell receptor beta chains from one sample sequenced in a study of blood T cell repertoires in COVID-19 (dated by TCRdb to about 2020). Libraries were built with the immunoSEQ multiplex PCR assay. TCRdb retrieved this table from immuneACCESS and kept in-frame rearrangements only. Not all clones are present; in checked studies, unresolved V genes account for under half, and no reason is known for the remainder. The sample data list about 200,000 clones, and 80% to 90% of these were observed just once. The ten largest clones take up less than 15% of the sample. The sample taken for sequencing was peripheral blood. Every receptor here comes from a human donor in a cohort sampled during active COVID-19.

This chain connects TRBV10-2 to TRBJ2-5; a weak D match, TRBD1 (5 bases). V was pared by 5 bases and J by 2 bases, with 12 bases between. The CDR3 has 14 amino acids. Germline lookup yields CDR1 WSHSY and CDR2 SAAADI. Here the CDR3 reads CASSKSGHQETQYF. CDR3 in DNA: TGCGCCAGCAGTAAATCAGGGCATCAAGAGACCCAGTACTTC.

The gene calls are TRBV28 and TRBJ2-7; D possibly corresponds to TRBD1 (5 bases). The V end was cut by 1 base, the J end by 4 bases, with 11 bases between. CDR1 and CDR2 (germline): MDHEN, SYDVKM. This CDR3 spans 14 amino acids. The CDR3 DNA reads TGTGCCAGCAGTTTATCAGGGCTAACATACGAGCAGTACTTC. Translated, it gives CASSLSGLTYEQYF.

The sample holds a few counts of this clone. CDR3 in amino acids: CASSFVKRDSPLHF. The CDR3 DNA sequence: TGTGCCAGCAGCTTCGTTAAGCGAGATTCACCCCTCCACTTT. The chain employs TRBV7-2 and TRBJ1-6, with D hard to call. This CDR3 is built from 14 residues. CDR1 and CDR2 from the germline V gene are SGHTA and FQGNSA. Trimming took off 3 bases at V and 8 bases at J, with 11 bases between the two ends.

The gene calls are TRBV5-1 and TRBJ2-5; D might be TRBD1 (6 bases). V gave up 4 bases and J gave up 5 bases, with 15 bases separating them. This CDR3 is 14 amino acids long. Germline V gene data show CDR1 as SGHRS and CDR2 as YFSETQ. CDR3 bases: TGCGCCAGCAGCGCCGGTACAGGGTCGGAGACCCAGTACTTC. Translating it yields CASSAGTGSETQYF.

The rearrangement joins TRBV6-6 to TRBJ1-1, with TRBD1 matching 8 bases. Germline-derived CDR1 and CDR2 are MNHNY and SVGAGI (reference sequence). The V segment lost 6 bases and the J segment 3 bases; nucleotides outside the gene matches: 9. The CDR3 length is 15 residues. CDR3 loop: CASSRNMDRDTEAFF. CDR3 nucleotides: TGTGCCAGCAGCCGAAATATGGACAGGGACACTGAAGCTTTCTTT.

The J gene is TRBJ2-1, the V gene TRBV14; 9 bases are shared with TRBD1. V lost 5 bases and J lost 8; bases outside the gene matches: 10. CDR1 is SGHDN, CDR2 FVKESK, per germline. The CDR3 loop spans 15 amino acids. In nucleotides, the CDR3 is TGTGCCAGCAGCTACCGGGACAGGGACCGCGATGAGCAGTTCTTC. It is translated as CASSYRDRDRDEQFF.

This chain uses TRBV28 with TRBJ1-3; D ambiguous. Trimming pared 2 bases from V and 0 bases from J, leaving 14 bases between. The germline CDR1 and CDR2 sequences are MDHEN and SYDVKM. The CDR3 totals 17 residues. CDR3 residues: CASSLRYSTGSGNTIYF. The CDR3 DNA follows: TGTGCCAGCAGTTTAAGGTACTCTACGGGCTCTGGAAACACCATATATTTT.

The chain carries TRBV9 and TRBJ2-7, with 7 bases that match TRBD2. Trimming at V came to 4 bases and at J to 5 bases, leaving 18 bases not matched to a gene. The CDR3 length is 17 residues. Germline assignment: CDR1 SGDLS and CDR2 YYNGEE. CDR3 in amino acids: CASSLSGTTTSKDEQYF. Written as DNA, the CDR3 is TGTGCCAGCAGCCTTTCCGGGACTACCACGAGTAAGGACGAGCAGTACTTC.

This clone was detected only once. V usage is TRBV5-1 and J usage is TRBJ2-7, with TRBD2 matching over 10 bases. There are 17 residues in the CDR3. V dropped 1 base and J dropped 1; count of bases not matched to a gene: 8. Germline assignment: CDR1 SGHRS and CDR2 YFSETQ. CDR3 amino acids: CASSLMVAGGLSYEQYF. Written as DNA, the CDR3 is TGCGCCAGCAGCTTGATGGTAGCGGGAGGCCTTTCCTACGAGCAGTACTTC.

J is TRBJ2-1 and V is TRBV15; 7 bases line up with TRBD2. The CDR3 contains 14 residues. The V gene's germline CDR1 is LNHNV and CDR2 YYDKDF (reference sequence). With V trimmed by 3 bases and J by 4 bases, 3 bases remained unmatched. This CDR3 reads CATSSGRPYNEQFF. The CDR3, as DNA: TGTGCCACCAGCAGCGGGAGGCCATACAATGAGCAGTTCTTC. Based on the CDR3 plus reference TRBV15 and TRBJ2-1, the full variable domain is DAMVIQNPRYQVTQFGKPVTLSCSQTLNHNVMYWYQQKSSQAPKLLFHYYDKDFNNEADTPDNFQSRRPNTSFCFLDIRSPGLGDTAMYLCATSSGRPYNEQFFGPGTRLTVL.

V and J are TRBV11-2 and TRBJ1-5; the match to TRBD1 covers 8 bases. V lost 3 bases, J lost 4 bases, and 2 bases stayed unmatched. Germline V CDR1 and CDR2: SGHAT, FQNNGV. This CDR3 contains 14 residues. CDR3 in DNA: TGTGCCAGCAGCTTTGGGACAGGTAATCAGCCCCAGCATTTT. Translating it yields CASSFGTGNQPQHF. Complete variable domain (other parts from reference TRBV11-2 and TRBJ1-5): EAGVAQSPRYKIIEKRQSVAFWCNPISGHATLYWYQQILGQGPKLLIQFQNNGVVDDSQLPKDRFSAERLKGVDSTLKIQPAKLEDSAVYLCASSFGTGNQPQHFGDGTRLSIL.

The genes are TRBV7-2 and TRBJ2-1; 10 bases agree with TRBD2. Trimming removed 1 base from V and 5 bases from J; junction bases left unmatched: 11. Germline CDR1 SGHTA, CDR2 FQGNSA. The CDR3 has 18 residues. This chain's CDR3 is CASSLVSPRLAGHNEQFF. DNA of the CDR3: TGTGCCAGCAGCTTAGTTTCGCCGAGACTAGCGGGTCACAATGAGCAGTTCTTC.

The chain combines TRBV19 with TRBJ2-1; 15 nucleotides align to TRBD2. This CDR3 has 16 residues. Germline V gene sequence: CDR1 LNHDA, CDR2 SQIVND (reference sequence). V lost 5 bases, J lost 7 bases, and 6 bases stayed unmatched. CDR3 sequence reads: CASSYPGTSGRNEQFF. CDR3 nucleotides: TGTGCCAGTAGTTACCCCGGGACTAGCGGGAGGAATGAGCAGTTCTTC.

This clone was seen only a few times. V usage is TRBV4-2 and J usage is TRBJ2-3; 15 bases line up with TRBD2. The CDR3 length is 14 residues. V trimming: 3 bases; J trimming: 10 bases; junction bases outside the gene matches: 2. Germline CDR1 and CDR2: LGHNA and YNFKEQ. In nucleotides, the CDR3 is TGTGCCAGCAGCCAGGGACTAGCGGGAGGTCCGCAGTATTTT. Translation gives CASSQGLAGGPQYF.

This sequence joins TRBV4-1 and TRBJ2-7; no reliable D call. The germline V and J ends were trimmed by 0 bases and 7 bases, with 4 bases remaining between them. Germline V CDR1 and CDR2: MGHRA, YSYEKL. The CDR3 length is 11 residues. CDR3 in amino acids: CASSQEREQYF. Written as DNA, the CDR3 is TGCGCCAGCAGCCAAGAGAGGGAGCAGTACTTC.

The chain uses TRBV6-1 and TRBJ1-3; D call uncertain. CDR1 is MNHNS, CDR2 SASEGT, per germline. This CDR3 has 11 amino acids. The V and J ends lost 2 bases and 8 bases respectively, with 4 bases between them. In nucleotides, the CDR3 is TGTGCCAGCAGTGAAACATACACCATATATTTT. Translation: CASSETYTIYF.

This chain connects TRBV18 to TRBJ2-3; 14 positions match TRBD2. The CDR3 consists of 15 residues. The V and J ends lost 4 bases and 5 bases, in that order; junction bases with no gene match: 2. Germline CDR1 is KGHSH and CDR2 is LQKENI. The CDR3 region has the DNA TGTGCCAGCTCACTGGGACTAGCGGGAGTAGATACGCAGTATTTT. This gives the protein CASSLGLAGVDTQYF.

The J gene is TRBJ2-1, the V gene TRBV28, with 7 bases lining up with TRBD1. V lost 1 base to trimming and J lost 2 bases; unmatched junction nucleotides: 2. The CDR3 extends over 15 amino acids. Germline V gene lookup returns CDR1 MDHEN and CDR2 SYDVKM. CDR3 nucleotide sequence: TGTGCCAGCAGTTTATACAGGGGTCCCTACAATGAGCAGTTCTTC. It yields the protein CASSLYRGPYNEQFF. Drawing the rest from reference TRBV28 and TRBJ2-1, the complete variable domain is DVKVTQSSRYLVKRTGEKVFLECVQDMDHENMFWYRQDPGLGLRLIYFSYDVKMKEKGDIPEGYSVSREKKERFSLILESASTNQTSMYLCASSLYRGPYNEQFFGPGTRLTVL.

The chain recombines TRBV19 with TRBJ1-6; D perhaps matches TRBD1 (5 bases). CDR3 length: 13 amino acids. Germline CDR1 LNHDA, CDR2 SQIVND (reference sequence). V lost 3 bases and J 6 bases, leaving 6 bases between the germline ends. The CDR3 loop reads CASSIGANSPLHF. CDR3 nucleotide sequence: TGTGCCAGTAGTATTGGGGCTAATTCACCCCTCCACTTT.

This chain connects TRBV28 to TRBJ2-7; weak D call: TRBD1 (5 bases). The CDR3 is made up of 13 amino acids. V was shortened by 7 bases and J by 3 bases, with 13 bases between the two germline ends. Germline V lookup: CDR1 MDHEN, CDR2 SYDVKM. The CDR3 loop reads CASTSRVYYEQYF. In nucleotides, the CDR3 is TGTGCCAGCACGTCCAGGGTTTACTACGAGCAGTACTTC.

The chain carries TRBV27 and TRBJ2-1; 8 bases line up with TRBD1. This CDR3 region has 15 residues. Germline CDR1 is MNHEY and CDR2 is SMNVEV (reference sequence). Trimming took 7 bases from V and 2 from J; bases not matched to a gene: 7. CDR3 loop: CASTPGTGTYNEQFF. CDR3 bases: TGTGCCAGCACCCCTGGGACAGGTACCTACAATGAGCAGTTCTTC.

The chain uses TRBV30 and TRBJ2-6, with D unresolved. Per the germline V gene, CDR1 is GTSNPN and CDR2 is SVGIG (reference sequence). The CDR3 sequence is 13 residues long. V shed 4 bases and J shed 0 bases, with 4 bases lying between them. CDR3 sequence reads: CAWTFSGANVLTF. The CDR3 DNA reads TGTGCCTGGACTTTCTCTGGGGCCAACGTCCTGACTTTC.

The rearrangement links TRBV28 to TRBJ1-1, with a possible D match to TRBD1 (5 bases). Germline V gives CDR1 MDHEN, CDR2 SYDVKM. V shed 2 bases and J shed 1 base, with 11 bases lying between them. The CDR3 totals 15 residues. This CDR3 reads CASSLRGTANTEAFF. The CDR3 DNA is TGTGCCAGCAGTTTACGGGGGACGGCGAACACTGAAGCTTTCTTT.

This chain connects TRBV2 to TRBJ2-3; D perhaps matches TRBD2 (6 bases). Germline loops: CDR1 SNHLY, CDR2 FYNNEI. There are 14 residues in the CDR3. V was clipped by 5 bases and J by 0 bases, with 9 bases between them. The CDR3 region is CASSLGTSTDTQYF. The CDR3 DNA is TGTGCCAGCAGTCTCGGGACTAGCACAGATACGCAGTATTTT.

The rearrangement links TRBV2 to TRBJ1-4; a weak D match, TRBD1 (6 bases). Trimming left V 4 bases short and J 4 bases short, with 10 bases between. CDR1 and CDR2 from the germline V gene are SNHLY and FYNNEI. The CDR3 is made up of 14 amino acids. For the CDR3, the DNA is TGTGCCAGCAGTGGGACAGATTATAATGAAAAACTGTTTTTT. Its protein is CASSGTDYNEKLFF.

The CDR3 loop reads CASSQGPTSSGYNEQFF. The CDR3 DNA is TGCGCCAGCAGCCAAGGCCCCACATCTAGCGGCTACAATGAGCAGTTCTTC. The V gene is TRBV4-1, the J gene TRBJ2-1, with 7 bases aligning to TRBD2. Germline loops: CDR1 MGHRA, CDR2 YSYEKL. Trimming at V came to 1 base and at J to 3 bases, leaving 9 bases not matched to a gene. The length of the CDR3 is 17 residues.

This clone was seen a handful of times. Sequence at one end of the junction differs from germline and may be a read error. The chain joins TRBV7-2 to TRBJ2-7; 11 bases agree with TRBD2. CDR3 length equals 14 residues. Germline V gives CDR1 SGHTA, CDR2 FQGNSA. DNA of the CDR3: TGTGCCAGCAGTCCGGTGGGCCTAGCGGGAGGTAGTGACTTC. It codes for CASSPVGLAGGSDF. Drawing the rest from reference TRBV7-2 and TRBJ2-7, the complete variable domain is GAGVSQSPSNKVTEKGKDVELRCDPISGHTALYWYRQSLGQGLEFLIYFQGNSAPDKSGLPSDRFSAERTGGSVSTLTIQRTQQEDSAVYLCASSPVGLAGGSDFGPGTRLTVT.

This sequence joins TRBV6-6 and TRBJ1-3; D uncertain. This CDR3 is built from 10 residues. Trimming removed 7 bases at V and 4 bases at J, with 2 bases between. Per germline, CDR1 MNHNY and CDR2 SVGAGI (reference sequence). The CDR3 DNA is TGTGCCAGCACAGGAAACACCATATATTTT. It translates to CASTGNTIYF.

The table lists this clone with a few counts. The chain couples TRBV18 to TRBJ1-1; no definite D call. This CDR3 is built from 15 residues. The germline V gene has CDR1 KGHSH and CDR2 LQKENI. V lost 2 bases and J 0 bases, leaving 10 bases between the germline ends. CDR3 sequence: CASSPSQAMNTEAFF. Here the CDR3 DNA reads TGTGCCAGCTCACCATCTCAAGCAATGAACACTGAAGCTTTCTTT.

J is TRBJ1-6 and V is TRBV12-3 or TRBV12-4, with D maybe TRBD1 (5 bases). V shed 7 bases and J shed 10 bases, with 14 bases lying between them. This CDR3 comprises 13 residues. CDR3 sequence reads: CASIQGVGSPLHF. DNA for the CDR3: TGTGCCAGCATCCAGGGCGTCGGGTCACCCCTCCACTTT.